The source of this T cell receptor beta chain is a study of blood T cell repertoires in COVID-19. About the study: There were acute and convalescent COVID-19 samples, and they came from the United States, Italy and Spain. From T cells, B-cell-depleted T cells, or PBMCs came the material, which was cDNA or gDNA.

Study processing details: Cell counts per sample came from amplifying reference gene primers. Assay used: immunoSEQ multiplex PCR; TCRdb lists only in-frame clones, some missing. V and J calls and clone size are given by that table; D and trimming were obtained from the DNA. The sample includes roughly 70,000 clones, around 89% of them seen just once. This CDR3 has 17 amino acids. The V gene's germline CDR1 is SGHTA and CDR2 FQGTGA. With 1 base removed from V and 0 bases from J, the gap between germline ends came to 14 bases. The sequence was collected from a woman at least 80 years old with active COVID-19. The J gene is TRBJ2-3, the V gene TRBV7-3, with D perhaps TRBD2 (5 bases). Sequenced: peripheral blood. CDR3 amino acids: CASSLIGRAASTDTQYF. The CDR3 DNA sequence: TGTGCCAGCAGCTTAATAGGGCGGGCCGCTAGCACAGATACGCAGTATTTT.